These T cell receptor beta chains were read from a single sample in a study of identical twins. TCRdb ran MiXCR on the 5' RACE reads and lists one entry per CDR3 protein. This sample yields 1.5 million to 2 million distinct CDR3 sequences, of which roughly a third are seen a single time; approximately 0.25% belongs to the top ten. Sequencing was carried out using cord blood. Receptor source: a newborn girl in good health. Each CDR3 is given with its conserved first and last residue. The order of the fields is CDR3 protein, CDR3 DNA, clone size, V gene, J gene, CDR3 length, D gene. A D gene is named only where the DNA matches it firmly. The listing skips clone size in some rows; elsewhere it reads once, few, many or a size class.

CSASPRLAGVYNEQFF	TGCAGTGCTAGTCCCCGACTAGCGGGGGTTTACAATGAGCAGTTCTTC	NA	TRBV20-1	TRBJ2-1	16	TRBD2
CASSFLSNEKLFF	TGTGCCAGCAGTTTTCTCAGTAATGAAAAACTGTTTTTT	few	TRBV27	TRBJ1-4	13	NA
CATSLRLAPYEQYF	TGTGCCACCAGCCTAAGACTAGCTCCCTACGAGCAGTACTTC	NA	TRBV15	TRBJ2-7	14	TRBD2
CASSYSRQGLSYTF	TGTGCCAGCAGTTACTCTCGTCAAGGCTTGAGCTACACCTTC	few	TRBV6-6	TRBJ1-2	14	NA
CASSLFPGTKNIQYF	TGTGCCAGCAGTTTATTTCCGGGGACCAAAAACATTCAGTACTTC	NA	TRBV27	TRBJ2-4	15	NA
CASSASLGREQYF	TGCGCCAGCAGCGCGTCTCTAGGTCGCGAGCAGTACTTC	NA	TRBV5-1	TRBJ2-7	13	NA
CASSIYTDTQYF	TGTGCCAGCTCTATCTACACAGATACGCAGTATTTT	few	TRBV28	TRBJ2-3	12	NA
CAISEWDQGAYNSPLHF	TGTGCCATCAGTGAGTGGGACCAGGGGGCGTATAATTCACCCCTCCACTTT	NA	TRBV10-3	TRBJ1-6	17	TRBD1
CATSDRRGSGYF	TGTGCCACCAGTGATCGTAGGGGGAGTGGGTACTTC	few	TRBV24-1	TRBJ2-5	12	NA
CASILDRGDAFF	TGTGCCAGCATCCTCGACAGGGGAGATGCTTTCTTT	few	TRBV7-2	TRBJ1-1	12	TRBD1
CSVVEWEGNQEEQFF	TGCAGCGTTGTGGAGTGGGAGGGCAATCAAGAAGAGCAGTTCTTC	NA	TRBV29-1	TRBJ2-1	15	TRBD2
CASSYPGDREAFF	TGTGCCAGCAGTTACCCGGGGGACAGGGAAGCTTTCTTT	NA	TRBV6-5	TRBJ1-1	13	TRBD1
CASSPSRYTQYF	TGCGCCAGCAGCCCATCGCGGTATACGCAGTATTTT	NA	TRBV5-1	TRBJ2-3	12	NA
CAIGLAGGHEQYF	TGTGCCATTGGACTAGCGGGAGGTCACGAGCAGTACTTC	NA	TRBV10-3	TRBJ2-7	13	TRBD2
CASYGTSYNEQFF	TGTGCCAGCTATGGGACTTCTTACAATGAGCAGTTCTTC	few	TRBV6-6	TRBJ2-1	13	NA
CASGAAGFNEQFF	TGTGCCAGCGGCGCAGCAGGGTTCAATGAGCAGTTCTTC	NA	TRBV9	TRBJ2-1	13	NA
CASSEDSYYGYTF	TGTGCCAGCAGTGAGGACAGTTACTATGGCTACACCTTC	few	TRBV2	TRBJ1-2	13	NA
CASSLAGTGDGYTF	TGTGCCAGCAGCTTAGCGGGGACAGGGGATGGCTACACCTTC	few	TRBV7-9	TRBJ1-2	14	TRBD1
CSVQGGRPEAFF	TGCAGCGTCCAGGGGGGGAGGCCTGAAGCTTTCTTT	NA	TRBV29-1	TRBJ1-1	12	TRBD1
CASSFSSGRIHEQYF	TGTGCCAGCAGTTTTTCTAGCGGGAGAATCCACGAGCAGTACTTC	few	TRBV28	TRBJ2-7	15	TRBD2
CSARIAGDLVWEQYF	TGCAGTGCTAGGATAGCGGGGGACTTGGTGTGGGAGCAGTACTTC	NA	TRBV20-1	TRBJ2-4	15	TRBD2
CSAGEDNEQFF	TGCAGTGCTGGAGAAGACAATGAGCAGTTCTTC	NA	TRBV20-1	TRBJ2-1	11	NA
CATSDSRLGNTGELFF	TGTGCCACCAGTGATTCCCGCCTGGGAAACACCGGGGAGCTGTTTTTT	NA	TRBV24-1	TRBJ2-2	16	NA
CASSYIAELVPGRGYEQFF	TGTGCCAGCAGCTATATAGCGGAGCTCGTGCCTGGTAGGGGTTATGAGCAGTTCTTC	NA	TRBV7-2	TRBJ2-1	19	NA
CSALGQGANIQYF	TGCAGTGCCCTCGGACAGGGCGCAAACATTCAGTACTTC	NA	TRBV20-1	TRBJ2-4	13	TRBD1
CASSHRTGTYNEQFF	TGTGCCAGCAGCCACAGGACAGGGACCTACAATGAGCAGTTCTTC	few	TRBV4-2	TRBJ2-1	15	TRBD1
CASSYSRGNRVYYGYTF	TGTGCCAGCAGTTACTCGAGAGGGAACAGGGTATACTATGGCTACACCTTC	many	TRBV6-5	TRBJ1-2	17	NA
CSASTGAYEQFF	TGCAGTGCCTCGACAGGGGCCTACGAGCAGTTCTTC	NA	TRBV20-1	TRBJ2-1	12	TRBD1
CASSLPRFDRSTEAFF	TGCGCCAGCAGCCTTCCCAGATTCGACAGGAGTACTGAAGCTTTCTTT	NA	TRBV4-1	TRBJ1-1	16	NA
CASSTFSGAGELFF	TGTGCCAGCAGCACGTTTAGCGGGGCCGGGGAGCTGTTTTTT	NA	TRBV7-8	TRBJ2-2	14	TRBD2
CASSLRGAGRQETQYF	TGTGCCAGCAGTTTACGGGGAGCGGGGCGGCAAGAGACCCAGTACTTC	NA	TRBV28	TRBJ2-5	16	TRBD2
CASPGSNQPQHF	TGTGCCAGCCCGGGGAGCAATCAGCCCCAGCATTTT	NA	TRBV6-6	TRBJ1-5	12	NA
CASSHSSGPGYGYTF	TGCGCCAGCAGCCACTCTTCGGGACCTGGCTATGGCTACACCTTC	few	TRBV4-1	TRBJ1-2	15	NA
CSAHQVVGGPGNEQYF	TGCAGTGCCCACCAAGTCGTGGGAGGGCCGGGCAATGAGCAGTACTTC	NA	TRBV20-1	TRBJ2-7	16	TRBD2
CASSDGTGLGSYNSPLHF	TGCGCCAGCAGCGACGGGACAGGGCTGGGATCCTATAATTCACCCCTCCACTTT	NA	TRBV5-1	TRBJ1-6	18	TRBD1
CSARVRGLANNEQFF	TGCAGTGCTAGAGTTAGGGGACTAGCAAACAATGAGCAGTTCTTC	NA	TRBV20-1	TRBJ2-1	15	TRBD2
CASSRDRVDEAFF	TGTGCCAGCAGCCGGGACCGGGTTGATGAAGCTTTCTTT	NA	TRBV7-2	TRBJ1-1	13	NA
CASSLLGLAGGPGYTQYF	TGTGCCAGCAGTTTACTGGGACTAGCGGGAGGGCCCGGGTATACGCAGTATTTT	few	TRBV12-3/TRBV12-4	TRBJ2-3	18	TRBD2
CASGLSTGELFF	TGTGCCAGCGGCCTGAGCACCGGGGAGCTGTTTTTT	NA	TRBV28	TRBJ2-2	12	NA
CASSISGTSVDEQFF	TGTGCCAGCAGTATATCCGGGACTAGCGTTGATGAGCAGTTCTTC	once	TRBV12-3/TRBV12-4	TRBJ2-1	15	TRBD2